These 17 T cell receptor beta chains share one sample of origin, sequenced in a study of T-cell reconstitution after alpha-beta-depleted transplantation in children. Unique molecular identifiers featured in how the TCRbeta library was prepared. TCRdb passed the PCR reads through MiXCR, listing each CDR3 protein once. The table has about 600,000 distinct CDR3 sequences, about 23% seen once. The source material was PBMCs, mostly from graft donor cells, sampled 360 days after TCRalphabeta/CD19-depleted stem cell transplant. The receptors were gathered from a boy less than two years old who had a stem cell transplant for acute myeloid leukemia, so the T cells may come from the graft donor.

In its sample, this clonotype was seen many times. The rearrangement links TRBV10-2 to TRBJ2-2, with 7 bases lining up with TRBD2. The CDR3 length is 16 residues. The trim removed 4 bases at V and 3 bases at J, leaving 8 bases unmatched. CDR1 and CDR2 from the germline V gene are WSHSY and SAAADI. This chain's CDR3 is CASSGSGGLYTGELFF. The CDR3 DNA reads TGCGCCAGCAGTGGATCCGGGGGGTTGTACACCGGGGAGCTGTTTTTT.

The J gene is TRBJ2-3, the V gene TRBV20-1; unclear D gene. CDR1 is DFQATT, CDR2 SNEGSKA, per germline (reference sequence). The CDR3 is 15 residues long. V was pared by 5 bases and J by 0 bases, with 15 bases between. The CDR3 coding sequence is TGCAGTGCTCCACCCCTATTAGCTAGCACAGATACGCAGTATTTT. It yields the protein CSAPPLLASTDTQYF.

This clonotype has a handful of counts. The V call is TRBV4-1, the J call TRBJ1-1; D is unresolved. This CDR3 comprises 14 residues. The ends were cut back, 0 bases at V and 10 bases at J, with 15 bases in the middle. Germline V gene sequence: CDR1 MGHRA, CDR2 YSYEKL. The CDR3 reads CASSQDLATDGAFF. In nucleotides, the CDR3 is TGCGCCAGCAGCCAAGATTTAGCCACTGACGGAGCTTTCTTT.

This chain joins TRBV12-3 or TRBV12-4 and TRBJ2-3; TRBD1 might be the D (7 bases). V lost 6 bases and J lost 6, with 22 bases in between. This CDR3 contains 16 residues. This CDR3 is CASRPVRGALSDTQYF. For the CDR3, the DNA is TGTGCCAGCAGACCCGTCAGGGGGGCGCTTTCTGATACGCAGTATTTT.

This clonotype was counted between two and nine times. The chain is built from TRBV3-1 and TRBJ1-1; possible D gene TRBD1, 5 bases. V was clipped by 1 base and J by 6 bases, with 12 bases between them. Looked up from germline, CDR1 is LGHDT and CDR2 is YNNKEL (reference sequence). The CDR3 covers 14 residues. The CDR3 DNA follows: TGTGCCAGCAGCCAAGGACCGGGACGCGCTGAAGCTTTCTTT. This sequence encodes CASSQGPGRAEAFF.

This clonotype turned up a few times. The chain recombines TRBV7-9 with TRBJ2-5; tentatively, D is TRBD1 (5 bases). The CDR3 extends over 12 amino acids. V was shortened by 6 bases and J by 5 bases, with 10 bases between the two germline ends. Germline V gene lookup returns CDR1 SEHNR and CDR2 FQNEAQ (reference sequence). CDR3 region: CASSTGRETQYF. The CDR3 DNA reads TGTGCCAGCAGTACAGGACGCGAGACCCAGTACTTC. Looking up the rest from reference TRBV7-9 and TRBJ2-5 gives the full variable domain: DTGVSQNPRHKITKRGQNVTFRCDPISEHNRLYWYRQTLGQGPEFLTYFQNEAQLEKSRLLSDRFSAERPKGSFSTLEIQRTEQGDSAMYLCASSTGRETQYFGPGTRLLVL.

This clonotype turned up a few times. The genes are TRBV25-1 and TRBJ1-2; D is ambiguous. CDR1 is MGHDK and CDR2 is SYGVNS in the germline V gene. The ends were cut back, 3 bases at V and 5 bases at J, with 10 bases in the middle. The length of the CDR3 is 13 residues. CDR3 DNA: TGTGCCAGCAGTGAGAGGTGGGGATATGGCTACACCTTC. The encoded protein is CASSERWGYGYTF.

This clonotype turned up a few times. CDR3 DNA sequence: TGTGCCAGCACTACCGGGGGGGCCCATAGCAATCAGCCCCAGCATTTT. Translated: CASTTGGAHSNQPQHF. The chain carries TRBV12-3 or TRBV12-4 and TRBJ1-5; D perhaps matches TRBD1 (6 bases). This CDR3 has 16 amino acids. Trimming stripped 7 bases from V and 0 bases from J, with 16 bases between.

At least ten counts were recorded for this clonotype. The chain couples TRBV4-2 to TRBJ2-2, with TRBD2 matching over 10 bases. V shed 1 base and J 3 bases; nucleotides not matched to a gene: 8. CDR1 is LGHNA and CDR2 is YNFKEQ in the germline V gene. This CDR3 is 18 amino acids long. CDR3 nucleotide sequence: TGTGCCAGCAGCCAAGTCCTAGCGGGGGACACCTACACCGGGGAGCTGTTTTTT. Protein: CASSQVLAGDTYTGELFF.

This clonotype was found many times. The rearrangement joins TRBV7-2 to TRBJ1-5, with 7 bases lining up with TRBD1. The CDR3 is made up of 15 amino acids. Germline V gene lookup returns CDR1 SGHTA and CDR2 FQGNSA. The V segment lost 1 base and the J segment 4 bases; nucleotides outside the gene matches: 4. Here the CDR3 DNA reads TGTGCCAGCAGCTTAGTAGGGGGCAGAAATCAGCCCCAGCATTTT. Its translation: CASSLVGGRNQPQHF.

J is TRBJ2-7 and V is TRBV7-9, with 13 bases fitting TRBD2. CDR3 length: 15 residues. V lost 5 bases to trimming and J lost 3 bases; unmatched junction nucleotides: 4. The germline gives CDR1 SEHNR, CDR2 FQNEAQ (reference sequence). The CDR3 spells CASSLGLAGYYEQYV. In nucleotides, the CDR3 is TGTGCCAGCAGCCTGGGACTAGCGGGATACTACGAGCAGTACGTC.

This chain uses TRBV7-7 with TRBJ2-5; tentatively, D is TRBD1 (6 bases). CDR1 is SSHAT and CDR2 is FNYEAQ in the germline V gene (reference sequence). CDR3 length: 18 amino acids. The V end was cut by 5 bases, the J end by 0 bases, with 22 bases between. CDR3 amino acids: CASSLTAFRWTDQETQYF. The CDR3 DNA follows: TGTGCCAGCAGCCTAACGGCTTTCCGATGGACAGACCAAGAGACCCAGTACTTC.

This clonotype showed up many times. This chain links TRBV20-1 with TRBJ1-2, with D possibly being TRBD1 (5 bases). The germline V gene has CDR1 DFQATT and CDR2 SNEGSKA (reference sequence). V lost 5 bases and J lost 2, with 12 bases in between. The CDR3 is 13 amino acids. The CDR3 is CSASPGRNYGYTF. The DNA for the CDR3 is TGCAGTGCTTCCCCAGGGAGAAACTATGGCTACACCTTC.

This clonotype was counted only a few times. The junction departs from germline at one end; a sequencing error may be responsible. This chain links TRBV6-1 with TRBJ2-1; tentatively, D is TRBD2 (6 bases). Germline V gives CDR1 MNHNS, CDR2 SASEGT. This CDR3 has 13 amino acids. CDR3 DNA: TGTGCCAGCAGTCCGTCGCTGGGGGGAGTCGAGGTCTTC. Its protein is CASSPSLGGVEVF.

The sample holds a few counts of this clonotype. V usage is TRBV20-1 and J usage is TRBJ2-1; 9 bases line up with TRBD2. J gave up 5 bases and V 2 bases, and 4 bases lay outside the gene matches. Germline CDR1 reads DFQATT; CDR2 reads SNEGSKA (reference sequence). The CDR3 is 14 amino acids. The CDR3, as DNA: TGCAGTGCTAGAAGCGCGGGGGGGGACAATGAGCAGTTCTTC. Translation gives CSARSAGGDNEQFF.

There are a few counts of this clonotype. The chain recombines TRBV2 with TRBJ2-1; 10 bases align to TRBD1. V shed 7 bases and J 5 bases; nucleotides not matched to a gene: 5. The CDR3 length is 14 residues. Germline V CDR1 and CDR2: SNHLY, FYNNEI. The CDR3 region is CASKRQGADNEQFF. The DNA for the CDR3 is TGTGCCAGCAAAAGACAGGGGGCAGACAATGAGCAGTTCTTC.

The rearrangement links TRBV10-2 to TRBJ2-1; 9 bases agree with TRBD2. The germline CDR1 and CDR2 sequences are WSHSY and SAAADI. V trimming: 5 bases; J trimming: 9 bases; junction bases outside the gene matches: 8. There are 14 residues in the CDR3. The CDR3 sequence: CASSRLAEYGEQFF. The CDR3 DNA reads TGCGCCAGCAGTCGACTAGCGGAATATGGTGAGCAGTTCTTC.